The TCR beta chain under discussion was sequenced for a study of T cells in Graves' hyperthyroidism and ophthalmopathy. Amplification of TCR beta CDR3 regions used RNA as the template. Initially, a first-round RT-PCR of the TCR CDR3 employed the HTBI primer set. TCRdb used MiXCR to reprocess the multiplex PCR reads, holding one entry per CDR3 protein. The table has roughly 520,000 distinct CDR3 sequences, approximately 25% seen once; the top ten hold roughly 10%. Study results and limitations: Progression to ophthalmopathy was predicted a median of 6.5 months early. In the blood, most expanded thyroid clonotypes above 0.001 appeared as well.

Extraction of PBMCs used 8.5 to 10 ml of fresh peripheral blood. This clonotype showed up many times. No antigen is known for it. J gave up 6 bases and V 6 bases, and 17 bases lay outside the gene matches. The CDR3 loop spans 18 amino acids. Sample: blood. The receptor comes from a woman younger than 45 with Graves' ophthalmopathy. This chain joins TRBV12-3 or TRBV12-4 and TRBJ2-6; TRBD1 matches at 7 bases. CDR3 sequence reads: CASRPGTDTSGLANVLTF. CDR3 DNA sequence: TGTGCCAGCAGACCCGGGACAGATACCTCTGGGTTGGCCAACGTCCTGACTTTC.